This passage covers 26 T cell receptor beta chains from one sample sequenced in a study of T cell clonotyping in hematopoietic cell transplantation. This table comes from immunoSEQ multiplex PCR, and its TCRdb copy is limited to in-frame clones, with some not included. The sample gives over 8,000 clones, less than 60% of which show up once; 13% is in the top ten. Sample: peripheral blood mononuclear cells, taken 100 days after allogeneic stem cell transplant. The source is a female patient aged 45-60 years who had an allogeneic stem cell transplant from an unrelated donor, so the T cells may come from the graft donor. Some clones in this sample may be carry-over from other donors' samples.

The J gene is TRBJ2-2, the V gene TRBV30, with D maybe TRBD1 (6 bases). The ends were cut back, 2 bases at V and 3 bases at J, with 16 bases in the middle. Germline CDR1 and CDR2: GTSNPN and SVGIG (reference sequence). The CDR3 runs 16 residues. The CDR3 nucleotides read TGTGCCTGGAGTTCACAGGGAACGTTTTACACCGGGGAGCTGTTTTTT. Translated, it gives CAWSSQGTFYTGELFF.

This clone occurred a few times. J is TRBJ2-5 and V is TRBV4-1; D uncertain. CDR3 length: 15 amino acids. V was cut by 5 bases and J by 2 bases, with 15 bases left in between. CDR1 and CDR2 (germline): MGHRA, YSYEKL. The CDR3 region is CASSYEQSNQETQYF. The CDR3 nucleotides are TGCGCCAGCAGCTACGAGCAGAGTAATCAAGAGACCCAGTACTTC.

Written as DNA, the CDR3 is TGCAGCGTTGAAGGCTCCGTTACAGGGGGAACAGATACGCAGTATTTT. This codes for CSVEGSVTGGTDTQYF. This chain links TRBV29-1 with TRBJ2-3, with 8 bases matching TRBD1. Looked up from germline, CDR1 is SQVTM and CDR2 is ANQGSEA. V shed 1 base and J 3 bases; nucleotides not matched to a gene: 9. The CDR3 extends over 16 amino acids.

In this sample, this clone turned up once. The CDR3 here is CASSARPGDEQYF. For the CDR3, the DNA is TGTGCCAGCAGCGCCAGGCCCGGGGACGAGCAGTACTTC. V and J are TRBV9 and TRBJ2-7; D possibly corresponds to TRBD2 (5 bases). Germline V lookup: CDR1 SGDLS, CDR2 YYNGEE. V lost 3 bases and J 5 bases, leaving 12 bases between the germline ends. This CDR3 is 13 amino acids long. Full variable domain (rest looked up from reference TRBV9 and TRBJ2-7): DSGVTQTPKHLITATGQRVTLRCSPRSGDLSVYWYQQSLDQGLQFLIQYYNGEERAKGNILERFSAQQFPDLHSELNLSSLELGDSALYFCASSARPGDEQYFGPGTRLTVT.

CDR3 protein: CSVGRAEGSYNEQFF. CDR3 bases: TGCAGCGTTGGCCGAGCGGAGGGATCCTACAATGAGCAGTTCTTC. This chain links TRBV29-1 with TRBJ2-1; D is perhaps TRBD2 (6 bases). CDR1 is SQVTM and CDR2 is ANQGSEA in the germline V gene. V was clipped by 4 bases and J by 1 base, with 14 bases between them. The CDR3 is made up of 15 amino acids.

The chain joins TRBV6-6 to TRBJ1-2; D gene uncertain. The V end lost 6 bases, the J end lost 6 bases, and 8 bases lay between the germline ends. The CDR3 contains 11 residues. Germline V lookup: CDR1 MNHNY, CDR2 SVGAGI (reference sequence). Here the CDR3 reads CASSSFDGYTF. The CDR3 DNA is TGTGCCAGCAGCTCCTTCGATGGCTACACCTTC.

The genes are TRBV29-1 and TRBJ2-3; possible D gene TRBD2, 6 bases. The germline gives CDR1 SQVTM, CDR2 ANQGSEA. V was clipped by 6 bases and J by 8 bases, with 15 bases between them. The CDR3 extends over 12 amino acids. CDR3 in amino acids: CSVRLDTGTQYF. CDR3 bases: TGCAGCGTCCGACTAGATACGGGTACGCAGTATTTT.

This sequence joins TRBV30 and TRBJ1-2; a weak D match, TRBD1 (6 bases). The V end was cut by 3 bases, the J end by 8 bases, with 13 bases between. The germline gives CDR1 GTSNPN, CDR2 SVGIG (reference sequence). The CDR3 is 12 amino acids. This CDR3 is CAWSRQVVGYTF. The CDR3 nucleotides read TGTGCCTGGAGCCGACAGGTGGTGGGCTACACCTTC. Based on the CDR3 plus reference TRBV30 and TRBJ1-2, the full variable domain is SQTIHQWPATLVQPVGSPLSLECTVEGTSNPNLYWYRQAAGRGLQLLFYSVGIGQISSEVPQNLSASRPQDRQFILSSKKLLLSDSGFYLCAWSRQVVGYTFGSGTRLTVV.

This chain links TRBV5-1 with TRBJ2-3; possible D gene TRBD1, 5 bases. Per germline, CDR1 SGHRS and CDR2 YFSETQ. The V end lost 4 bases, the J end lost 2 bases, and 14 bases lay between the germline ends. CDR3 length: 15 residues. The CDR3, as DNA: TGCGCCAGCAGCCTCGGACACCCTTCCACAGATACGCAGTATTTT. Its protein product is CASSLGHPSTDTQYF.

The J gene is TRBJ2-7, the V gene TRBV27; 11 bases align to TRBD2. Germline values: CDR1 MNHEY, CDR2 SMNVEV (reference sequence). J gave up 6 bases and V 6 bases, and 7 bases lay outside the gene matches. The CDR3 spans 14 residues. The CDR3 nucleotides are TGTGCCAGCAGAACTAGCGGGGGCTTGGTCGAGCAGTACTTC. Translation: CASRTSGGLVEQYF.

This chain links TRBV30 with TRBJ1-5; D is perhaps TRBD1 (6 bases). The CDR3 runs to 14 residues. V was shortened by 5 bases and J by 0 bases, with 11 bases between the two germline ends. Germline V CDR1 and CDR2: GTSNPN, SVGIG (reference sequence). The CDR3 DNA follows: TGTGCCTGGTCGACAGGAAATAGCAATCAGCCCCAGCATTTT. Protein product: CAWSTGNSNQPQHF.

The rearrangement uses TRBV19 and TRBJ2-3, with 8 bases fitting TRBD2. The length of the CDR3 is 15 residues. From germline, CDR1 is LNHDA and CDR2 SQIVND (reference sequence). V was pared by 5 bases and J by 0 bases, with 4 bases of the junction left unmatched. CDR3 region: CASSDRGGSTDTQYF. CDR3 nucleotide sequence: TGTGCCAGTAGTGACCGGGGGGGCAGCACAGATACGCAGTATTTT.

V gene TRBV30 combines with J gene TRBJ1-1; 8 nucleotides agree with TRBD1. CDR1 and CDR2 (germline): GTSNPN, SVGIG (reference sequence). The V gene end was trimmed by 1 base and the J gene end by 4 bases; junction bases not matched to a gene: 8. CDR3 length equals 15 residues. The CDR3 is CAWSDDRGGGTEAFF. CDR3 bases: TGTGCCTGGAGTGACGACAGGGGCGGGGGCACTGAAGCTTTCTTT. Based on the CDR3 plus reference TRBV30 and TRBJ1-1, the full variable domain is SQTIHQWPATLVQPVGSPLSLECTVEGTSNPNLYWYRQAAGRGLQLLFYSVGIGQISSEVPQNLSASRPQDRQFILSSKKLLLSDSGFYLCAWSDDRGGGTEAFFGQGTRLTVV.

The V gene is TRBV30, the J gene TRBJ1-2; possible D gene TRBD1, 5 bases. Per the germline V gene, CDR1 is GTSNPN and CDR2 is SVGIG (reference sequence). Trimming removed 2 bases at V and 7 bases at J, with 14 bases between. The CDR3 extends over 13 amino acids. The CDR3 bases are TGTGCCTGGAGTTCGCGGGGGGACGGTGGCTACACCTTC. Protein sequence: CAWSSRGDGGYTF.

The rearrangement links TRBV9 to TRBJ2-2; TRBD2 aligns across 8 bases. This CDR3 is built from 16 residues. Germline CDR1 SGDLS, CDR2 YYNGEE. V lost 3 bases, J lost 6 bases, and 10 bases stayed unmatched. The DNA of the CDR3 is TGTGCCAGCAGCGGTAGCGGGACGGTAACTTCCGGGGAGCTGTTTTTT. This translates into CASSGSGTVTSGELFF.

This clone has only a few counts. The chain recombines TRBV25-1 with TRBJ2-7; D is uncertain. V lost 0 bases, J lost 10 bases, and 7 bases lay in between. The germline V gene encodes CDR1 MGHDK and CDR2 SYGVNS. The CDR3 totals 11 residues. The CDR3 loop reads CASSEYQEQYF. The CDR3 bases are TGTGCCAGCAGTGAATATCAGGAACAGTACTTC.

The chain couples TRBV29-1 to TRBJ2-3; 10 bases agree with TRBD2. The CDR3 has 16 residues. Germline CDR1 is SQVTM and CDR2 is ANQGSEA. CDR3 sequence: CVLRGSGRAGTDTQYF. CDR3 sequence (DNA): TGCGTCCTGCGGGGGAGCGGGAGGGCCGGCACAGATACGCAGTATTTT.

The chain combines TRBV30 with TRBJ1-2; TRBD1 agrees at 7 bases. CDR3 length: 13 residues. The trim removed 0 bases at V and 6 bases at J, leaving 4 bases unmatched. The germline V gene has CDR1 GTSNPN and CDR2 SVGIG (reference sequence). The CDR3 DNA follows: TGTGCCTGGAGTGTCCAGGGGGTTGATGGCTACACCTTC. Its protein is CAWSVQGVDGYTF.

The chain employs TRBV30 and TRBJ2-1; 11 bases fit TRBD2. Germline V gene sequence: CDR1 GTSNPN, CDR2 SVGIG (reference sequence). The V segment lost 0 bases and the J segment 11 bases; nucleotides outside the gene matches: 6. The CDR3 runs 14 residues. The CDR3 DNA is TGTGCCTGGAGTGTACTGTTAGCGGGAGGGCAGCAGTTCTTC. This encodes CAWSVLLAGGQQFF.

This clone was detected only a few times. This chain links TRBV5-1 with TRBJ2-2; D is possibly TRBD1 (6 bases). The length of the CDR3 is 14 residues. From germline, CDR1 is SGHRS and CDR2 YFSETQ. V shed 2 bases and J shed 5 bases, with 10 bases lying between them. The CDR3 sequence: CASSLTGITGELFF. The CDR3 DNA follows: TGCGCCAGCAGCTTAACAGGGATTACCGGGGAGCTGTTTTTT.

The chain is built from TRBV6-6 and TRBJ2-3, with 11 bases lining up with TRBD1. The CDR3 length is 15 residues. CDR1 is MNHNY, CDR2 SVGAGI, per germline (reference sequence). V lost 2 bases, J lost 3 bases, and 1 base stayed unmatched. The CDR3 region is CASSYGQGATDTQYF. DNA of the CDR3: TGTGCCAGCAGTTACGGACAGGGGGCAACAGATACGCAGTATTTT.

This clone was found once. This chain links TRBV30 with TRBJ2-7, with D possibly TRBD1 on 6 matching bases. Germline-derived CDR1 and CDR2 are GTSNPN and SVGIG (reference sequence). This CDR3 region has 11 residues. V lost 0 bases, J lost 6 bases, and 6 bases lay in between. The CDR3 DNA follows: TGTGCCTGGAGTGTACAGGGCGAGCAGTACTTC. It is translated as CAWSVQGEQYF.

This rearrangement joins TRBV6-1 to TRBJ2-1; D may match TRBD1 or TRBD2 (6 bases each). The V end was cut by 0 bases, the J end by 8 bases, with 8 bases between. The CDR3 runs to 13 residues. Per germline, CDR1 MNHNS and CDR2 SASEGT. This CDR3 reads CASSEARGDEQFF. CDR3 DNA sequence: TGTGCCAGCAGTGAAGCGAGGGGGGATGAGCAGTTCTTC.

The chain recombines TRBV4-1 with TRBJ2-3, with TRBD2 matching 7 bases. V dropped 2 bases and J dropped 3; count of bases not matched to a gene: 5. The CDR3 is made up of 15 amino acids. Germline V gene lookup returns CDR1 MGHRA and CDR2 YSYEKL. CDR3 bases: TGCGCCAGCAGCCAACGGGGAGGGGAAACAGATACGCAGTATTTT. It codes for CASSQRGGETDTQYF.

This clone has only a few counts. This chain links TRBV30 with TRBJ1-5; 10 bases are shared with TRBD1. CDR1 GTSNPN and CDR2 SVGIG come from the germline V gene (reference sequence). Unmatched junction bases numbered 3, after V lost 5 bases and J lost 5 bases. CDR3 size: 13 residues. The CDR3 sequence is CAWADRGDQPQHF. CDR3 DNA: TGTGCCTGGGCGGACAGGGGGGATCAGCCCCAGCATTTT.

The V gene is TRBV5-1, the J gene TRBJ2-5; D possibly corresponds to TRBD1 (6 bases). The length of the CDR3 is 14 residues. Germline assignment: CDR1 SGHRS and CDR2 YFSETQ. V lost 6 bases and J lost 5, with 17 bases in between. The DNA for the CDR3 is TGCGCCAGCAACCGACAGGAGGCATGGGAGACCCAGTACTTC. As protein: CASNRQEAWETQYF.